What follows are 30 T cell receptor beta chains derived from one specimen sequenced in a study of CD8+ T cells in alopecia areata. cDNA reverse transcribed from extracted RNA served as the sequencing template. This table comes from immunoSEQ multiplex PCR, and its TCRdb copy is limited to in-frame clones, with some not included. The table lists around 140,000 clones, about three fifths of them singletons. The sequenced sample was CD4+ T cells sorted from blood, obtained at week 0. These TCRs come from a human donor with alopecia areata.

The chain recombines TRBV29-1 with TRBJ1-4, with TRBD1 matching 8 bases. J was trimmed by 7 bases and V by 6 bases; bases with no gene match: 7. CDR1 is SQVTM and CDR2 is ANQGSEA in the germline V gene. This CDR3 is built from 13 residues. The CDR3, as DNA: TGCAGCGTCGGACAGGGTCTTGGTGAAAAACTGTTTTTT. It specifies CSVGQGLGEKLFF.

The chain's CDR3 is CASSRGQGENQPQHF. As DNA, the CDR3 is TGTGCCAGCAGCAGGGGACAAGGTGAGAATCAGCCCCAGCATTTT. V and J are TRBV5-4 and TRBJ1-5; weak D call: TRBD1 (6 bases). This CDR3 has 15 amino acids. Germline CDR1 is SGHNT and CDR2 is YYREEE (reference sequence). Trimming stripped 4 bases from V and 4 bases from J, with 15 bases between.

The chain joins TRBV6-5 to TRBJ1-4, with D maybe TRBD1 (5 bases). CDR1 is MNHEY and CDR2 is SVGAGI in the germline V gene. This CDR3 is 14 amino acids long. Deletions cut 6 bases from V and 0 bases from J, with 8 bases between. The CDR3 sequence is CASSPTATNEKLFF. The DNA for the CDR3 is TGTGCCAGCAGCCCGACAGCAACTAATGAAAAACTGTTTTTT.

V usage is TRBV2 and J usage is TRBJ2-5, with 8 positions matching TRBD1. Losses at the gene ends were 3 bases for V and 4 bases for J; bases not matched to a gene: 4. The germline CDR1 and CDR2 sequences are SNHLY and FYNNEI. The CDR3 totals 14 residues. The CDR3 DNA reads TGTGCCAGCAGTGAGGACAGGGCTCGAGAGACCCAGTACTTC. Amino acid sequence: CASSEDRARETQYF.

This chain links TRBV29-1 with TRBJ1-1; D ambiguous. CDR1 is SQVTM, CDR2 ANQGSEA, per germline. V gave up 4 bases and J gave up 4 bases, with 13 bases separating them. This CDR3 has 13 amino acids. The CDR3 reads CSVVRELGTEAFF. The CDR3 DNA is TGCAGCGTTGTTAGGGAATTAGGCACTGAAGCTTTCTTT. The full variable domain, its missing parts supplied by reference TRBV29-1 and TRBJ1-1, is SAVISQKPSRDICQRGTSLTIQCQVDSQVTMMFWYRQQPGQSLTLIATANQGSEATYESGFVIDKFPISRPNLTFSTLTVSNMSPEDSSIYLCSVVRELGTEAFFGQGTRLTVV.

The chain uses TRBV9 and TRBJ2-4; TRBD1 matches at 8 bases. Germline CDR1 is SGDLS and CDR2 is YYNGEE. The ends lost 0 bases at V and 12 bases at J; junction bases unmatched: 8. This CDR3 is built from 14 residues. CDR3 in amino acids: CASSVEGTGSAQYF. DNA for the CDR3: TGTGCCAGCAGCGTAGAGGGGACAGGCTCAGCTCAGTACTTC.

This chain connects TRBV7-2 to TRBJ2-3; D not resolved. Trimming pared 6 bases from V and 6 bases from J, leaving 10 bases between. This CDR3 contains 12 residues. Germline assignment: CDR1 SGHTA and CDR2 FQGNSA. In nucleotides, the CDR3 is TGTGCCAGCAGTTCATACGGGGATACGCAGTATTTT. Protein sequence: CASSSYGDTQYF.

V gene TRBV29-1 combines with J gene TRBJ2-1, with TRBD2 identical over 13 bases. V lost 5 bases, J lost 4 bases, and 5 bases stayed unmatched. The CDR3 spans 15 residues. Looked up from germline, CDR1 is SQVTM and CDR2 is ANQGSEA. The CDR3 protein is CSVTGTSGVYNEQFF. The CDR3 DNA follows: TGCAGCGTTACCGGGACTAGCGGGGTATACAATGAGCAGTTCTTC.

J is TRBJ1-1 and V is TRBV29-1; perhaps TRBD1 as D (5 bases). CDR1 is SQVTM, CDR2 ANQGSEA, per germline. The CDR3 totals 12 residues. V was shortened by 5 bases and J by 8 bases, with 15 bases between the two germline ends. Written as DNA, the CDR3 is TGCAGCGTTTCCGGGACCTTGGGCGAAGCTTTCTTT. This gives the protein CSVSGTLGEAFF.

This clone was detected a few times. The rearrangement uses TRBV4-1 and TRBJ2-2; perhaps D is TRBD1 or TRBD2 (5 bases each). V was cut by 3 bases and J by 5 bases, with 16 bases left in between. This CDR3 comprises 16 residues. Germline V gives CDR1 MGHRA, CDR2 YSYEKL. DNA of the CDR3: TGCGCCAGCAGCCACATGGATCGTGGGGGAACCGGGGAGCTGTTTTTT. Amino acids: CASSHMDRGGTGELFF.

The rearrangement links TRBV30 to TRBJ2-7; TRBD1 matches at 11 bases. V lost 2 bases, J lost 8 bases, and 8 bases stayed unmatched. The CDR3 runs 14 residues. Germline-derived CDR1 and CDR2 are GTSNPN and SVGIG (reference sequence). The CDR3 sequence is CAWSLGQGARKQYF. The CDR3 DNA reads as TGTGCCTGGAGTCTCGGACAGGGGGCGCGTAAGCAGTACTTC.

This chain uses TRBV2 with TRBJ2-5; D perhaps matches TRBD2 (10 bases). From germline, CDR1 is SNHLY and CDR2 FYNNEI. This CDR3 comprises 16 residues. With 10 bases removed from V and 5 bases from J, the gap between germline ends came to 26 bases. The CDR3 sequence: CATTGGLAGVDETQYF. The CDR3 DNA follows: TGTGCCACCACAGGGGGCCTAGCGGGGGTTGATGAGACCCAGTACTTC.

The CDR3 here is CASSVATSGNEQFF. For the CDR3, the DNA is TGTGCCAGCAGCGTAGCTACGTCAGGAAATGAGCAGTTCTTC. The chain employs TRBV9 and TRBJ2-1, with D unclear. The CDR3 is 14 amino acids. The germline V and J ends were trimmed by 0 bases and 7 bases, with 11 bases remaining between them. Per the germline V gene, CDR1 is SGDLS and CDR2 is YYNGEE.

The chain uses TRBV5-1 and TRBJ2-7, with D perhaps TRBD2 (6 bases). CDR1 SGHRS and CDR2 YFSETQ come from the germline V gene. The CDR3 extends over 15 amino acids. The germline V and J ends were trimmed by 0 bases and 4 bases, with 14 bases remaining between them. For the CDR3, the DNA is TGCGCCAGCAGCTTGGTATCCGGGGAGGTGTACGAGCAGTACTTC. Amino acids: CASSLVSGEVYEQYF. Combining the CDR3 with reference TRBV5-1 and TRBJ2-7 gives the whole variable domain KAGVTQTPRYLIKTRGQQVTLSCSPISGHRSVSWYQQTPGQGLQFLFEYFSETQRNKGNFPGRFSGRQFSNSRSEMNVSTLELGDSALYLCASSLVSGEVYEQYFGPGTRLTVT.

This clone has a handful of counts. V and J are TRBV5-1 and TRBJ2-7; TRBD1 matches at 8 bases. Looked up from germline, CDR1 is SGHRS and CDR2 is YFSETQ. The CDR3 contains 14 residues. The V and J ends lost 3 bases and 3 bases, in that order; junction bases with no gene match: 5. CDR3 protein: CASSSAGQVYEQYF. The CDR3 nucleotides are TGCGCCAGCAGCTCTGCGGGACAGGTCTACGAGCAGTACTTC.

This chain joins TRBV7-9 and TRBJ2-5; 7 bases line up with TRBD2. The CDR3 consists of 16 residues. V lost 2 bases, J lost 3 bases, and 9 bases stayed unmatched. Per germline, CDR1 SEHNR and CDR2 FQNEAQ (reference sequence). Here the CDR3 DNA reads TGTGCCAGCAGCTTATACACCGGCGGGGGAAAAGAGACCCAGTACTTC. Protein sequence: CASSLYTGGGKETQYF.

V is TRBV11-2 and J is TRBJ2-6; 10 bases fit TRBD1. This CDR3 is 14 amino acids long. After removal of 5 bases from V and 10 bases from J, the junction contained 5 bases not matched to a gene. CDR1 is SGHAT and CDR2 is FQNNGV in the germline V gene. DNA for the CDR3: TGTGCCAGCAGCCCGAGGACAGGGGGAAACGTCCTGACTTTC. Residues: CASSPRTGGNVLTF.

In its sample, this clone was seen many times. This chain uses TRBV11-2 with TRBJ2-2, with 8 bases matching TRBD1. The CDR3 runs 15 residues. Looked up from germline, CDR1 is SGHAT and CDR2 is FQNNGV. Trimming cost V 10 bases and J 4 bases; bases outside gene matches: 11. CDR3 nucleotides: TGTGCCACTAAACCCAAGACAGGGGCCACCGGGGAGCTGTTTTTT. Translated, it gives CATKPKTGATGELFF.

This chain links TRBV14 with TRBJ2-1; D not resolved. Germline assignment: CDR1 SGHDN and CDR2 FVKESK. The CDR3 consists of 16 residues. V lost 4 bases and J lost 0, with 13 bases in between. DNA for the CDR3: TGTGCCAGCAGCCGTCTGGGCTCGGGCTCCTACAATGAGCAGTTCTTC. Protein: CASSRLGSGSYNEQFF. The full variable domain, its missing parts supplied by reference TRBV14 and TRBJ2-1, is EAGVTQFPSHSVIEKGQTVTLRCDPISGHDNLYWYRRVMGKEIKFLLHFVKESKQDESGMPNNRFLAERTGGTYSTLKVQPAELEDSGVYFCASSRLGSGSYNEQFFGPGTRLTVL.

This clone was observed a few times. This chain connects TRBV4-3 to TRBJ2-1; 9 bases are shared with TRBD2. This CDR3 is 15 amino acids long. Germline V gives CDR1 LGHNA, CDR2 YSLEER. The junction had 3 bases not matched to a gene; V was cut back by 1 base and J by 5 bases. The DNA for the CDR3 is TGCGCCAGCAGCCAAGTGACTAGCGGAAACAATGAGCAGTTCTTC. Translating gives CASSQVTSGNNEQFF.

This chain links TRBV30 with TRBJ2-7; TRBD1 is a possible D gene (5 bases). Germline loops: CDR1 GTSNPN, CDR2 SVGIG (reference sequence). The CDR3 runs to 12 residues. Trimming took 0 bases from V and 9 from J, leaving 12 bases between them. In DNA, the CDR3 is TGTGCCTGGAGTGTATCGTCCACAGGGCAGTACTTC. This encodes CAWSVSSTGQYF.

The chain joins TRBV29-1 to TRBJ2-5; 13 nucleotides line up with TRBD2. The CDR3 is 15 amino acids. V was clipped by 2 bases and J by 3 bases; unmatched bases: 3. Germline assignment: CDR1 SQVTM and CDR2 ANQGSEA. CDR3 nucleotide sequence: TGCAGCGTTGAACGACTAGCGGGGGGTAAAGAGACCCAGTACTTC. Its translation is CSVERLAGGKETQYF.

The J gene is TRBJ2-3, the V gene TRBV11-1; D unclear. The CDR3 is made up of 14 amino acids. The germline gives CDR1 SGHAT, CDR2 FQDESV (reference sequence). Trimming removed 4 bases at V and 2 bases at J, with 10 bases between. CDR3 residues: CASSSPPATDTQYF. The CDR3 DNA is TGTGCCAGCAGCTCCCCCCCGGCCACAGATACGCAGTATTTT.

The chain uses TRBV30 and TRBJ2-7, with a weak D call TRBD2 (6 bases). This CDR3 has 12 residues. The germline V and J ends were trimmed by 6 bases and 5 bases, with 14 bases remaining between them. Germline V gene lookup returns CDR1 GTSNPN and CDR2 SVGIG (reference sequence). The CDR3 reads CACSSAWDEQYF. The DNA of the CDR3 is TGTGCCTGTTCTAGCGCTTGGGACGAGCAGTACTTC.

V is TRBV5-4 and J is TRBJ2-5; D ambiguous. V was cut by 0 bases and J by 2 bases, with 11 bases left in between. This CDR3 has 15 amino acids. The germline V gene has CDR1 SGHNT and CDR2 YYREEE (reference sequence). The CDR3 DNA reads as TGTGCCAGCAGCTTGGTAGCAGGCAAACAAGAGACCCAGTACTTC. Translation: CASSLVAGKQETQYF.

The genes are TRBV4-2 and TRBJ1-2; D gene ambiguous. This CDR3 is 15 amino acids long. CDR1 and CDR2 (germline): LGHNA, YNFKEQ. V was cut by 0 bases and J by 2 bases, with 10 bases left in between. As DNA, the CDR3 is TGTGCCAGCAGCCAAGATGTGTTGGCCAACTATGGCTACACCTTC. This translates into CASSQDVLANYGYTF.

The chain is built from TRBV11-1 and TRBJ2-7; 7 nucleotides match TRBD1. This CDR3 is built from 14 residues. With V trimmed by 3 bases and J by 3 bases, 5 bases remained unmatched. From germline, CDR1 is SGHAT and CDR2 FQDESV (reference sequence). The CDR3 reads CASSLGTEVYEQYF. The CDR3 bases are TGTGCCAGCAGCTTGGGGACAGAGGTCTACGAGCAGTACTTC.

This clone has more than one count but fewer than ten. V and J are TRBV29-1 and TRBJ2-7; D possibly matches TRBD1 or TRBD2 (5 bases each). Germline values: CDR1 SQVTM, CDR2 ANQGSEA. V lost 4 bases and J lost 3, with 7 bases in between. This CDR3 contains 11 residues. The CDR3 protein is CSVGDGYEQYF. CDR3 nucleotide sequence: TGCAGCGTTGGGGACGGCTACGAGCAGTACTTC.

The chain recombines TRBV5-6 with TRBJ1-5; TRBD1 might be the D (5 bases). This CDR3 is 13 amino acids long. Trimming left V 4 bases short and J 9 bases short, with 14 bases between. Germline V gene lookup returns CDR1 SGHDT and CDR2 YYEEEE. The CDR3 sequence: CASSGDAAGPQHF. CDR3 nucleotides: TGTGCCAGCAGCGGGGACGCCGCGGGGCCCCAGCATTTT.

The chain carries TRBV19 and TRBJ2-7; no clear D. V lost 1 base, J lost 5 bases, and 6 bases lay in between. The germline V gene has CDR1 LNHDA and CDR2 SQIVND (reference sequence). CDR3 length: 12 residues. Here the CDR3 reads CASSIGHDEQYF. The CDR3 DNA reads TGTGCCAGTAGTATAGGACACGACGAGCAGTACTTC.